This T cell receptor (beta chain) was recovered during a study of neurological immune-mediated disorders. Study-wide context: The 35 or so multiple sclerosis patients comprised roughly 31 that were relapsing-remitting and 3 that were secondary progressive. The study's findings and limits: One cluster of related CDR3 sequences contained, by phylogenetic grouping, the repertoires of 18 of 34 multiple sclerosis patients and formed a possible signature. The expanded clones of different subjects shared no CDR3 amino acid sequences (suggesting private repertoires in all groups). Neither clinical nor MRI features showed any association with the multiple sclerosis repertoire cluster, and the authors stated that larger cohorts are needed.

Ten or more counts support this clonotype. Antigen specificity is unknown. V gave up 5 bases and J gave up 3 bases, with 16 bases separating them. The germline CDR1 and CDR2 sequences are DFQATT and SNEGSKA (reference sequence). The CDR3 loop spans 14 amino acids. TCRdb redid the calling of the 5' RACE reads with MiXCR, one entry per CDR3 protein. Of tens of thousands of distinct CDR3 sequences in the sample, around 5.1% were seen once. The sample taken for sequencing was PBMCs. J is TRBJ1-2 and V is TRBV20-1, with D possibly TRBD1 on 5 matching bases. The sequence came from a human donor with multiple sclerosis. The donor label of this sample is uncertain. CDR3 DNA: TGCAGTGCTTTTTCTCCAGGGAGGGACTATGGCTACACCTTC. Protein: CSAFSPGRDYGYTF.